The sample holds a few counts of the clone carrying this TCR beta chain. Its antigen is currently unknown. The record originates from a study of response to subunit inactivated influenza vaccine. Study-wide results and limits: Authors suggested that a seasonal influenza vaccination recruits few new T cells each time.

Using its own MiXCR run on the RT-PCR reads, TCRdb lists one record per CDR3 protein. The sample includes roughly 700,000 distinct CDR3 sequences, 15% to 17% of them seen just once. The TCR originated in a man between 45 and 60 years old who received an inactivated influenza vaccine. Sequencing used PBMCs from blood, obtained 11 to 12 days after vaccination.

This CDR3 reads CASMKNTEAFF. In nucleotides, the CDR3 is TGTGCCAGCATGAAGAACACTGAAGCTTTCTTT. This chain joins TRBV2 and TRBJ1-1, with D unclear. CDR1 and CDR2 (germline): SNHLY, FYNNEI. Trimming shortened V by 7 bases and J by 1 base, and 4 bases separated the two germline ends. The CDR3 has 11 residues.